This T cell receptor beta chain was identified during a study of cytomegalovirus exposure and HLA in healthy donors. Germline V CDR1 and CDR2: KGHSH, LQKENI. The J segment lost 1 base and the V segment lost 5 bases, leaving 1 base of the junction unmatched. The length of the CDR3 is 13 residues. Sequencing was performed with immunoSEQ multiplex PCR; in TCRdb, only in-frame clones are kept and a portion is missing. The sample includes about 130,000 clones, 94% of them seen just once. Study-wide results and limits: TCR sequences were mostly rare, though some public TCRs occurred in many donors.

Remarks on this clone: Its antigen is undetermined.

The sequence was collected from a man between 18 and 35 years old in good health and CMV-seropositive. Sequenced sample: PBMCs. The V gene is TRBV18, the J gene TRBJ1-2; 7 bases are shared with TRBD1. This CDR3 reads CASSGTDNYGYTF. Here the CDR3 DNA reads TGTGCCAGCTCAGGGACAGATAACTATGGCTACACCTTC.